The rows below give T cell receptor beta chains drawn from one sample of a study of blood T cell repertoires in COVID-19. Profiling relied on immunoSEQ multiplex PCR, and the TCRdb table lists in-frame clones only, not all of them. The sample carries 70,000 to 95,000 clones, 84% recorded once. Sequencing input: peripheral blood. The receptors here all came from a woman in her forties or fifties with acute or convalescent COVID-19. Each CDR3 is given with its conserved first and last residue. Each record gives: clone size, J gene, D gene, V gene, CDR3 protein, CDR3 DNA. D genes are given only for firm matches. The size field is filled for only some rows; it gives once, few, many or a size class.

few TRBJ2-1 TRBD2 TRBV3-1/TRBV3-2 CASTLGRGALRANEQFF TGTGCCAGCACCCTCGGGCGGGGGGCTCTTCGAGCTAATGAGCAGTTCTTC
few TRBJ2-2 TRBD1 TRBV18 CASSPGQGLRSTGELFF TGTGCCAGCTCACCGGGACAGGGGTTGAGGAGCACCGGGGAGCTGTTTTTT
once TRBJ1-2 NA TRBV6-5 CASRPSPVNYGYTF TGTGCCAGCAGACCTAGCCCCGTTAACTATGGCTACACCTTC
NA TRBJ1-1 NA TRBV7-9 CASSPSRRVRDTEAFF TGTGCCAGCAGCCCCTCTCGTCGGGTTCGCGACACTGAAGCTTTCTTT
few TRBJ2-4 TRBD2 TRBV4-1 CASSLGLAGGRVKNIQYF TGCGCCAGCAGCCTGGGACTAGCGGGGGGGCGGGTCAAAAACATTCAGTACTTC
NA TRBJ2-1 TRBD1 TRBV12-3/TRBV12-4 CASSPDRGNEQFF TGTGCCAGCAGTCCGGACAGGGGAAATGAGCAGTTCTTC
NA TRBJ2-3 TRBD1 TRBV30 CAWTPGGPGDTQYF TGTGCCTGGACCCCAGGGGGTCCAGGGGATACGCAGTATTTT
NA TRBJ2-7 TRBD1 TRBV29-1 CSVVPRTGSYEQYF TGCAGCGTTGTCCCTAGGACAGGATCCTACGAGCAGTACTTC
NA TRBJ2-2 NA TRBV19 CASSTIGQNTGELFF TGTGCCAGTAGTACTATCGGACAAAACACCGGGGAGCTGTTTTTT
few TRBJ2-1 NA TRBV18 CASSPRQTSSYNEQFF TGTGCCAGCTCACCACGGCAAACCTCCTCGTACAATGAGCAGTTCTTC
NA TRBJ2-2 TRBD2 TRBV9 CASSVAGANTGELFF TGTGCCAGCAGCGTCGCGGGGGCGAACACCGGGGAGCTGTTTTTT
NA TRBJ1-2 NA TRBV6-5 CASKLPGALYGYTF TGTGCCAGCAAACTACCAGGGGCCCTCTATGGCTACACCTTC
NA TRBJ1-1 NA TRBV7-2 CASSPAGVNTEAFF TGTGCCAGCAGCCCCGCCGGGGTGAACACTGAAGCTTTCTTT
medium-sized TRBJ2-1 TRBD2 TRBV20-1 CSASKAGVNNEQFF TGCAGTGCTAGTAAGGCGGGAGTCAACAATGAGCAGTTCTTC
NA TRBJ1-3 TRBD1 TRBV7-6 CASSPIVPGQGAPGNTIYF TGTGCCAGCAGCCCAATAGTCCCGGGACAGGGGGCACCTGGAAACACCATATATTTT
few TRBJ2-5 TRBD1 TRBV5-1 CASSRTGPQETQYF TGCGCCAGCAGCCGGACAGGTCCCCAAGAGACCCAGTACTTC
NA TRBJ2-7 NA TRBV7-2 CASTENRKSYEQYF TGTGCCAGCACGGAAAACAGGAAGTCCTACGAGCAGTACTTC
NA TRBJ1-1 NA TRBV3-1/TRBV3-2 CASSQIPGVTEAFF TGTGCCAGCAGCCAAATCCCAGGGGTCACTGAAGCTTTCTTT
NA TRBJ1-2 NA TRBV6-5 CAAGYYYGYTF TGTGCCGCAGGGTATTACTATGGCTACACCTTC
few TRBJ1-1 NA TRBV13 CASSPEFLVNTEAFF TGTGCCAGCAGCCCCGAGTTTTTGGTAAACACTGAAGCTTTCTTT
NA TRBJ2-5 TRBD2 TRBV6-2/TRBV6-3 CASSLTGTSGGARGTQYF TGTGCCAGCAGCCTTACCGGGACTAGCGGGGGCGCCCGGGGGACCCAGTACTTC
NA TRBJ2-7 TRBD1 TRBV11-3 CASRGQIGEQYF TGTGCCAGTCGGGGACAGATCGGCGAGCAGTACTTC
NA TRBJ2-7 NA TRBV27 CASSLGRGRYEQYF TGTGCCAGCAGTTTGGGGCGAGGTCGTTACGAGCAGTACTTC
NA TRBJ1-2 NA TRBV16 CASSQSGWQGQVYGYTF TGTGCCAGCAGCCAATCGGGTTGGCAGGGTCAAGTATACGGCTACACCTTC
NA TRBJ2-1 TRBD2 TRBV27 CASSLPGLAGGPTYNEQFF TGTGCCAGCAGCCTACCGGGACTAGCGGGAGGGCCAACTTACAATGAGCAGTTCTTC
NA TRBJ2-1 TRBD1 TRBV2 CASSSQGQFSNEQFF TGTGCCAGCAGTTCCCAGGGACAGTTTAGCAATGAGCAGTTCTTC
NA TRBJ2-3 TRBD2 TRBV7-2 CASSFPMSGGVGTDTQYF TGTGCCAGCAGCTTCCCAATGTCGGGGGGTGTGGGCACAGATACGCAGTATTTT
NA TRBJ2-5 NA TRBV6-1 CASSEEWDGRTQYF TGTGCCAGCAGTGAAGAGTGGGATGGGAGGACCCAGTACTTC
few TRBJ2-2 NA TRBV7-8 CASSSRASNTGELFF TGTGCCAGCAGCTCCCGCGCCTCGAATACCGGGGAGCTGTTTTTT
NA TRBJ1-2 NA TRBV10-3 CAISEGPGSNYGYTF TGTGCCATCAGTGAGGGGCCCGGATCCAACTATGGCTACACCTTC
NA TRBJ2-3 TRBD2 TRBV7-7 CASSPGLAGGDTQYF TGTGCCAGCAGCCCAGGACTAGCGGGAGGGGATACGCAGTATTTT
NA TRBJ1-6 NA TRBV9 CASSPTPGGMFNSPLHF TGTGCCAGCAGTCCTACACCCGGGGGAATGTTTAATTCACCCCTCCACTTT
NA TRBJ2-2 NA TRBV27 CASSFRAVTGELFF TGTGCCAGCAGTTTCCGCGCCGTAACCGGGGAGCTGTTTTTT
NA TRBJ1-6 TRBD1 TRBV6-2/TRBV6-3 CASSYDNRGNSPLHF TGTGCCAGCAGTTACGATAACAGGGGTAATTCACCCCTCCACTTT
few TRBJ2-7 NA TRBV29-1 CSVDSTGIPREQYF TGCAGCGTTGACTCCACAGGGATACCTCGGGAGCAGTACTTC
NA TRBJ1-3 NA TRBV2 CASKRDTNSGNTIYF TGTGCCAGCAAGAGGGACACGAACTCTGGAAACACCATATATTTT
NA TRBJ1-2 NA TRBV27 CASSLYPDSNYGYTF TGTGCCAGCAGTTTATACCCGGACAGTAACTATGGCTACACCTTC
NA TRBJ1-2 NA TRBV3-1/TRBV3-2 CASSQGLQKKNGYTF TGTGCCAGCAGCCAAGGGTTGCAGAAAAAAAATGGCTACACCTTC
NA TRBJ2-3 TRBD1 TRBV6-2/TRBV6-3 CASSPGPGTGVTDTQYF TGTGCCAGCAGCCCGGGCCCCGGGACAGGGGTGACAGATACGCAGTATTTT
once TRBJ2-7 TRBD1 TRBV29-1 CSVDMGQGRSYEQYF TGCAGCGTTGATATGGGACAGGGACGTTCCTACGAGCAGTACTTC
NA TRBJ2-3 TRBD2 TRBV6-5 CASTRGVGTDTQYF TGTGCCAGCACCCGGGGGGTGGGCACAGATACGCAGTATTTT